Listed below are T cell receptor beta chains from one sample, sequenced in a study of blood T cell repertoires in COVID-19. Clones were read by immunoSEQ multiplex PCR, and TCRdb kept only the in-frame ones, dropping some. The sample lists 250,000 or so clones, approximately 90% occurring once. Sequencing input: PBMCs or T cells enriched from blood (not recorded which). These receptors were obtained from a middle-aged man who had been exposed to COVID-19. Both conserved end residues are part of each CDR3. Each record gives: V gene, clone size, J gene, D gene, CDR3 DNA, CDR3 protein. D genes are given only for firm matches. Size is omitted from some rows. Given values are once, few, many or a class for expanded clones.

TRBV24-1	NA	TRBJ2-1	NA	TGTGCCACCAGTGATTCGCTAGCGGCGGCCAGGGGTGAGCAGTTCTTC	CATSDSLAAARGEQFF
TRBV27	NA	TRBJ1-5	TRBD1	TGTGCCAGCAGTCTAACCGGGACAGGGGAGTTTTTGGGACAGCCCCAGCATTTT	CASSLTGTGEFLGQPQHF
TRBV7-2	NA	TRBJ1-2	TRBD1	TGTGCCAGCAGCAAGACTTGGACAGGGGATGGCTACACCTTC	CASSKTWTGDGYTF
TRBV15	NA	TRBJ1-5	NA	TGTGCCACCAGCAGAGTAGGGGCGTCTTATAGCAATCAGCCCCAGCATTTT	CATSRVGASYSNQPQHF
TRBV5-1	NA	TRBJ2-1	TRBD1	TGCGCCAGCAGCTTGGAACAGGGGGCGCGAAGCAATGAGCAGTTCTTC	CASSLEQGARSNEQFF
TRBV9	NA	TRBJ1-2	NA	TGTGCCAGCAGCGTAGGTCAGGGTGGCTACACCTTC	CASSVGQGGYTF
TRBV5-6	NA	TRBJ2-3	NA	TGTGCCAGCAGCTCCTTGCCGAGGAGCACAGATACGCAGTATTTT	CASSSLPRSTDTQYF
TRBV5-6	NA	TRBJ2-4	NA	TGTGCCAGCAGCTCCTTAGACAGCCCACGGAGAAACATTCAGTACTTC	CASSSLDSPRRNIQYF
TRBV24-1	NA	TRBJ2-1	TRBD1	TGTGCCACCAGTGATGGCCGGGACAGGGGCCACAATGAGCAGTTCTTC	CATSDGRDRGHNEQFF
TRBV4-2	NA	TRBJ2-3	TRBD2	TGTGCCAGCAGCCAAGATAGCCGGACTAGCGGGAGGGCAGATACGCAGTATTTT	CASSQDSRTSGRADTQYF
TRBV5-4	NA	TRBJ1-2	TRBD1	TGTGCCAGCAGCCCAGGGGGGTTGACCGGCCCTAACTATGGCTACACCTTC	CASSPGGLTGPNYGYTF
TRBV19	NA	TRBJ2-1	TRBD2	TGTGCCAGTAGTATTTTGTCTAGCGGGAATGAGCAGTTCTTC	CASSILSSGNEQFF
TRBV12-5	NA	TRBJ1-4	TRBD1	TGTGCTAGTGGTACCGGGGACAGGGGGAGTGCTAATGAAAAACTGTTTTTT	CASGTGDRGSANEKLFF
TRBV2	NA	TRBJ2-3	NA	TGTGCCAGCACCGCCCAGGGGTCAGATACGCAGTATTTT	CASTAQGSDTQYF
TRBV30	NA	TRBJ2-7	TRBD1	TGTGCCTGGGGGGGACAGGCGTATTACGAGCAGTACTTC	CAWGGQAYYEQYF
TRBV7-8	NA	TRBJ2-2	TRBD2	TGTGCCAGCAGCTTAGGACTAGCGACGAACACCGGGGAGCTGTTTTTT	CASSLGLATNTGELFF
TRBV9	NA	TRBJ2-3	NA	TGTGCCAGCAGCGTAGGAGGAGGGGCGGGATTACGGAATACGCAGTATTTT	CASSVGGGAGLRNTQYF
TRBV5-6	NA	TRBJ2-1	NA	TGTGCCAGCAGCCGAACTTCTAGCCGGAGCTCCTACAATGAGCAGTTCTTC	CASSRTSSRSSYNEQFF
TRBV11-2	NA	TRBJ2-4	NA	TGTGCCAGCAGCTTAGGGAGCATTCAGTACTTC	CASSLGSIQYF
TRBV9	NA	TRBJ1-1	NA	TGTGCCAGCAGCGTAGACTATTCAGGGGACACTGAAGCTTTCTTT	CASSVDYSGDTEAFF
TRBV14	NA	TRBJ2-5	NA	TGTGCCAGCAGCCAAGGGACATGGTACCAAGAGACCCAGTACTTC	CASSQGTWYQETQYF
TRBV27	NA	TRBJ1-1	NA	TGTGCCAGCAGTTTAGGGTCCCTACAGAGGAACACTGAAGCTTTCTTT	CASSLGSLQRNTEAFF
TRBV3-1/TRBV3-2	NA	TRBJ1-1	TRBD1	TGTGCCAGCAGCCACGGACAGGGGAACACTGAAGCTTTCTTT	CASSHGQGNTEAFF
TRBV19	once	TRBJ1-1	TRBD1	TGTGCCAGTAGCGACACGACAGGGCTTGAAGCTTTCTTT	CASSDTTGLEAFF
TRBV5-1	NA	TRBJ2-7	NA	TGCGCCAGCAGGGCTCGGGGGGAGCAGTACTTC	CASRARGEQYF
TRBV27	NA	TRBJ2-2	NA	TGTGCCAGTATTAGGACTATGGGAACCGGGGAGCTGTTTTTT	CASIRTMGTGELFF
TRBV24-1	once	TRBJ2-3	NA	TGTGCCACCAGTGATGTAGGGGGAGCAGATACGCAGTATTTT	CATSDVGGADTQYF
TRBV18	NA	TRBJ1-4	TRBD1	TGTGCCAGCTCACACCGGGACAGGGGTCGGGATGAAAAACTGTTTTTT	CASSHRDRGRDEKLFF
TRBV6-5	once	TRBJ2-7	NA	TGTGCCAGCAGTTACTCTACTAGAGAGTACTTC	CASSYSTREYF
TRBV28	NA	TRBJ1-1	NA	TGTGCCAGCAGTTTCCCCACCCAGGGACTCATGGCTTTCTTT	CASSFPTQGLMAFF
TRBV28	NA	TRBJ2-3	NA	TGTGCCAGCAGGGCTCAGGGACAAGGGACAGATACGCAGTATTTT	CASRAQGQGTDTQYF
TRBV30	NA	TRBJ1-6	TRBD1	TGTGCCTGGAGTGGAACAGGGGGCAGGTCACCCCTCCACTTT	CAWSGTGGRSPLHF
TRBV9	NA	TRBJ2-2	NA	TGTGCCAGCAGCGTAGTTCTGAACACCGGGGAGCTGTTTTTT	CASSVVLNTGELFF
TRBV5-5	NA	TRBJ2-7	NA	TGTGCCAGCAGCCTGTTTCGGGACAAAACCTACGAGCAGTACTTC	CASSLFRDKTYEQYF
TRBV7-2	once	TRBJ1-3	NA	TGTGCCAGCAGCTTAACGTGGCCAGGGGTTATCTCTGGAAACACCATATATTTT	CASSLTWPGVISGNTIYF
TRBV3-1/TRBV3-2	NA	TRBJ2-7	NA	TGTGCCAGCAGCCTCCTCCCCTACGAGCAGTACTTC	CASSLLPYEQYF
TRBV12-3/TRBV12-4	NA	TRBJ2-4	TRBD1	TGTGCCAGCAGATACGGACAGGGAAACATTCAGTACTTC	CASRYGQGNIQYF
TRBV5-5	NA	TRBJ2-7	TRBD2	TGTGCCAGCAGCCCGGGGGGGGAGAGCTCCTACGAGCAGTACTTC	CASSPGGESSYEQYF
TRBV7-8	NA	TRBJ1-3	NA	TGTGCCAGCAGCCCCGACAGAAACTCTGGAAACACCATATATTTT	CASSPDRNSGNTIYF
TRBV7-8	NA	TRBJ2-1	TRBD2	TGTGCCAGCAGCTTCTCTAGCGGGAACAATGAGCAGTTCTTC	CASSFSSGNNEQFF
TRBV19	NA	TRBJ2-5	TRBD1	TGTGCCAGTAGACCATCTGGACAGGGCTGGGAGACCCAGTACTTC	CASRPSGQGWETQYF
TRBV19	NA	TRBJ1-5	TRBD1	TGTGCCAGTAGTCAACAGGGGGCGCTTAATCAGCCCCAGCATTTT	CASSQQGALNQPQHF
TRBV10-3	NA	TRBJ2-5	NA	TGTGCCATCAGTGTTGCTAGCCAAGAGACCCAGTACTTC	CAISVASQETQYF
TRBV11-3	NA	TRBJ1-2	NA	TGTGCCAGCAGCTTCGGAGGCTATGGCTACACCTTC	CASSFGGYGYTF
TRBV5-6	NA	TRBJ2-5	NA	TGTGCCAGCAGCTTGGCGGCGGGGTCCCAGTACTTC	CASSLAAGSQYF
TRBV4-3	NA	TRBJ2-3	NA	TGCGCCAGCAGCCCCGAGAGGACAGATACGCAGTATTTT	CASSPERTDTQYF
TRBV18	NA	TRBJ2-5	TRBD1	TGTGCCAGCATGGACAGGCAGGAGGAGACCCAGTACTTC	CASMDRQEETQYF
TRBV27	NA	TRBJ1-1	NA	TGTGCCAGCAGAAAGACTAACACTGAAGCTTTCTTT	CASRKTNTEAFF
TRBV28	NA	TRBJ2-7	NA	TGTGCCAGCAGTCCAGGGTTTAATCCCTCCTACGAGCAGTACTTC	CASSPGFNPSYEQYF
TRBV11-3	NA	TRBJ1-2	NA	TGTGCCAGCAGCGATCGCGGAGTATATGGCTACACCTTC	CASSDRGVYGYTF
TRBV27	few	TRBJ1-5	NA	TGTGCCAGCAGTTTATCAGGGGTCCTAGTTAGCAATCAGCCCCAGCATTTT	CASSLSGVLVSNQPQHF
TRBV7-2	NA	TRBJ2-3	NA	TGTGCCAGCAGCCCTCCCCCCTTCCCTAGCACAGATACGCAGTATTTT	CASSPPPFPSTDTQYF
TRBV18	NA	TRBJ2-5	TRBD1	TGTGCCAGCTCACCACTAACAGGGGGTAAGACCCAGTACTTC	CASSPLTGGKTQYF
TRBV15	few	TRBJ1-1	NA	TGTGCCACCAGCAGGGGGGGGGAATACATGAACACTGAAGCTTTCTTT	CATSRGGEYMNTEAFF
TRBV19	NA	TRBJ2-2	TRBD1	TGTGCCAGTAGTCAAAATCCAACAGGGGGCGGATTTACCGGGGAGCTGTTTTTT	CASSQNPTGGGFTGELFF
TRBV29-1	NA	TRBJ1-1	NA	TGCAGCGTTGCCCAGGGGCGCGGGACTGAAGCTTTCTTT	CSVAQGRGTEAFF
TRBV5-4	NA	TRBJ2-5	NA	TGTGCCAGCAGCTTGGACGGGGGAGCGGGTGAGACCCAGTACTTC	CASSLDGGAGETQYF
TRBV5-4	NA	TRBJ2-4	TRBD2	TGTGCCAGCAGCTCCCAGACTAGCGGGAGAGGGAACATTCAGTACTTC	CASSSQTSGRGNIQYF
TRBV11-3	NA	TRBJ1-1	NA	TGTGCCAGCAGCTTAGAACCGGAGGAGAACACTGAAGCTTTCTTT	CASSLEPEENTEAFF
TRBV6-5	NA	TRBJ1-1	NA	TGTGCCAGCAGTTACTCTCCAACAGTGAACACTGAAGCTTTCTTT	CASSYSPTVNTEAFF